A selection of T cell receptor beta chains follows, all from one sample in a study of blood T cell repertoires in COVID-19. TCRdb's table, derived via immunoSEQ multiplex PCR, lists solely in-frame clones and lacks some. The profile covers about 140,000 clones, with roughly 84% appearing a single time and 4% taken by the ten largest. Sequencing was carried out using peripheral blood. These receptors were collected from a woman aged 60-70 years with acute or convalescent COVID-19. CDR3s include the opening cysteine and the closing phenylalanine or tryptophan.

v_call,j_call,cdr3_length,cdr3_aa
TRBV7-9,TRBJ1-4,16,CASSPPSYGVNEKLFF
TRBV20-1,TRBJ2-1,15,CSASNAGGGNNEQFF
TRBV25-1,TRBJ2-3,16,CASRASSSGRGNTQYF
TRBV4-1,TRBJ2-1,17,CASRLRSGSGMGNEQFF
TRBV28,TRBJ2-7,14,CASRDSSLRDEQYF
TRBV30,TRBJ2-5,14,CAWSGTGLQETQYF
TRBV2,TRBJ2-1,13,CASCSGSANEQFF
TRBV19,TRBJ2-2,16,CASTPGREPGTGELFF
TRBV5-1,TRBJ2-3,15,CASSLGAASGDTQYF
TRBV7-2,TRBJ2-2,11,CASSQTGELFF
TRBV10-2,TRBJ1-2,15,CASGERGRSNYGYTF
TRBV3-1/TRBV3-2,TRBJ1-2,14,CASSPGQGVYGYTF
TRBV10-3,TRBJ1-2,14,CAIRLTGGYYGYTF
TRBV6-5,TRBJ2-3,15,CASSSQRVHTDTQYF
TRBV14,TRBJ1-1,14,CASSLSGGELRAFF
TRBV4-3,TRBJ2-7,17,CASSQDYSSGSYYEQYF
TRBV5-1,TRBJ1-1,13,CASSEGSYTEAFF
TRBV27,TRBJ2-1,19,CASSFAGWSGTGVMNEQFF
TRBV7-3,TRBJ2-2,14,CATGQGTRTGELFF
TRBV7-6,TRBJ2-3,15,CASSLASGSTDTQYF
TRBV29-1,TRBJ1-1,12,CSVRQGNTEAFF
TRBV28,TRBJ2-1,14,CASSLLFAGAEQFF
TRBV12-5,TRBJ1-2,13,CASGPGQAYGYTF
TRBV5-4,TRBJ2-1,12,CASSSQYNEQFF
TRBV5-1,TRBJ2-1,15,CASSLVAGVSGEQFF
TRBV29-1,TRBJ1-1,11,CSVDRGWGAFF
TRBV27,TRBJ2-1,13,CASGKEGYNEQFF
TRBV10-3,TRBJ2-7,13,CAIRMGGQYEQYF
TRBV11-3,TRBJ2-3,19,CASSPTHTFDSPYTDTQYF
TRBV19,TRBJ1-5,21,CASSTRPGQDSHLYSNQPQHF
TRBV4-3,TRBJ1-5,13,CASSQQGGQPQHF